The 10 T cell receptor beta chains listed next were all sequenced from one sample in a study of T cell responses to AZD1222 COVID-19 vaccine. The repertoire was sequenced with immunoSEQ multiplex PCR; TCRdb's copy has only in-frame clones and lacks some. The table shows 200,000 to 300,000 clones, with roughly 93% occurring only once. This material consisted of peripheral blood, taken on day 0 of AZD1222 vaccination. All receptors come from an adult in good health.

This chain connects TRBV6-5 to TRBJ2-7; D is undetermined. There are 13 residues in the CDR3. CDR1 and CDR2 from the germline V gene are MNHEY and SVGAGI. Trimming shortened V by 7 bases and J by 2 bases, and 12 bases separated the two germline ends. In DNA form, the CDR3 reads TGTGCCAGCACTGTGACGGTTACCTACGAGCAGTACTTC. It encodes CASTVTVTYEQYF.

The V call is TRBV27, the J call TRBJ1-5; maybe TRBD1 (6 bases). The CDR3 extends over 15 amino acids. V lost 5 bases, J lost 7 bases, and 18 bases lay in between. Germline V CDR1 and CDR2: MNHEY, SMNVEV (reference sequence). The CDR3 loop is CASSPKAQGGQPQHF. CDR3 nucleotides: TGTGCCAGCAGTCCAAAGGCCCAAGGGGGACAGCCCCAGCATTTT.

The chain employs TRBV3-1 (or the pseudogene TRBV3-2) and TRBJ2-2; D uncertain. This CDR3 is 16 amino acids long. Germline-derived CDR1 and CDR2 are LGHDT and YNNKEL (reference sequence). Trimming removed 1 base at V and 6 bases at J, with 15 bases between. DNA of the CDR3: TGTGCCAGCAGCCAAGCCACCGGTTATGGACCCGGGGAGCTGTTTTTT. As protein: CASSQATGYGPGELFF.

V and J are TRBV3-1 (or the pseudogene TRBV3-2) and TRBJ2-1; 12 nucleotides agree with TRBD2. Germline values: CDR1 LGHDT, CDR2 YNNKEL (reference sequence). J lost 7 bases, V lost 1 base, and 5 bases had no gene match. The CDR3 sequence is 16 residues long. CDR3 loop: CASSQVRTSGKNEQFF. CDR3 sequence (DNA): TGTGCCAGCAGCCAAGTGCGGACTAGCGGGAAGAATGAGCAGTTCTTC.

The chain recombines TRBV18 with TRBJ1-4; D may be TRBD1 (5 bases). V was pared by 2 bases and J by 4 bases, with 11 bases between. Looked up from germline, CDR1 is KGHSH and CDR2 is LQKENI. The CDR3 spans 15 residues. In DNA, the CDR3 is TGTGCCAGCTCACCATTGAGGAGGGGTAATGAAAAACTGTTTTTT. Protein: CASSPLRRGNEKLFF.

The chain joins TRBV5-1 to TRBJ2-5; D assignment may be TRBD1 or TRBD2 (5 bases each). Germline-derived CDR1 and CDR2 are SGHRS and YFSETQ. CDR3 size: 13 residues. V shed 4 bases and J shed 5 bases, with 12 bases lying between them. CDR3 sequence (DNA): TGCGCCAGCAGCCCGTGGGACGGGGAGACCCAGTACTTC. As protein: CASSPWDGETQYF.

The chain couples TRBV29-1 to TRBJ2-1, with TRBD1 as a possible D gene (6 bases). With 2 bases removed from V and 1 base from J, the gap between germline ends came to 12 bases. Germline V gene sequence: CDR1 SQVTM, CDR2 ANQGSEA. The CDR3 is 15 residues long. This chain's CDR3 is CSVEMGHGSYNEQFF. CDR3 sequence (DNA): TGCAGCGTTGAAATGGGACACGGATCCTACAATGAGCAGTTCTTC.

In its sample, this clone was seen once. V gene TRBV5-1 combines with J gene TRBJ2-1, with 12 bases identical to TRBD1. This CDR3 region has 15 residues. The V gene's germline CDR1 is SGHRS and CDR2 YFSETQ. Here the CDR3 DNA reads TGCGCTTCCCATCGGGGACAGGGGGCCCACAATGAGCAGTTCTTC. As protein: CASHRGQGAHNEQFF.

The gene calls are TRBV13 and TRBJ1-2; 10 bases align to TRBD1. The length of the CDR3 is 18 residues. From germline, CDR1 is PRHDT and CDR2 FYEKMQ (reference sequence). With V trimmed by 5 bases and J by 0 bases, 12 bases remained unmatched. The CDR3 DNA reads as TGTGCCAGCAGCCCAATTGGGACAGGGGATCCCACTAACTATGGCTACACCTTC. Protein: CASSPIGTGDPTNYGYTF.

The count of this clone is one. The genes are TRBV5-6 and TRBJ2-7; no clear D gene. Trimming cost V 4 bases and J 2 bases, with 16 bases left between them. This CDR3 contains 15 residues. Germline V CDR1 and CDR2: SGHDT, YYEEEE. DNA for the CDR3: TGTGCCAGCAGCCCCGAAAGCTGGGTCACCTACGAGCAGTACTTC. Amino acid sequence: CASSPESWVTYEQYF.